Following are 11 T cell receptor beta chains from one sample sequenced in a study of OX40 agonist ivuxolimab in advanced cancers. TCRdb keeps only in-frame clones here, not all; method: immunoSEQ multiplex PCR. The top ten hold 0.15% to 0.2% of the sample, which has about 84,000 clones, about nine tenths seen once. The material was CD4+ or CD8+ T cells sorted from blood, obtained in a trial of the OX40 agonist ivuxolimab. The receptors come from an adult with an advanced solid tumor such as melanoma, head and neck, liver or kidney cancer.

The CDR3 region is CASSVAGAYEQYF. CDR3 sequence (DNA): TGTGCCAGCAGCGTAGCGGGAGCATACGAGCAGTACTTC. The V gene is TRBV9, the J gene TRBJ2-7, with D tentatively TRBD2 (6 bases). Trimming left V 0 bases short and J 4 bases short, with 8 bases between. Germline values: CDR1 SGDLS, CDR2 YYNGEE. The CDR3 consists of 13 residues. Full variable domain (remainder filled in from reference TRBV9 and TRBJ2-7): DSGVTQTPKHLITATGQRVTLRCSPRSGDLSVYWYQQSLDQGLQFLIQYYNGEERAKGNILERFSAQQFPDLHSELNLSSLELGDSALYFCASSVAGAYEQYFGPGTRLTVT.

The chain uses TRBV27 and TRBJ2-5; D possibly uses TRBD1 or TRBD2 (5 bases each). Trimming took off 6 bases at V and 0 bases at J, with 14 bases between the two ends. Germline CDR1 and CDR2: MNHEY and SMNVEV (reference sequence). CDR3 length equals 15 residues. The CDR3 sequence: CASSNLGRNQETQYF. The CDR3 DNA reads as TGTGCCAGCAGCAATCTGGGACGGAACCAAGAGACCCAGTACTTC.

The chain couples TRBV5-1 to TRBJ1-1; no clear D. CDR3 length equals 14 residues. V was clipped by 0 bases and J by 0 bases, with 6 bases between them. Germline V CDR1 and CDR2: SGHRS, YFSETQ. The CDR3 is CASSLDSLNTEAFF. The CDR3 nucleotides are TGCGCCAGCAGCTTGGACAGTTTGAACACTGAAGCTTTCTTT.

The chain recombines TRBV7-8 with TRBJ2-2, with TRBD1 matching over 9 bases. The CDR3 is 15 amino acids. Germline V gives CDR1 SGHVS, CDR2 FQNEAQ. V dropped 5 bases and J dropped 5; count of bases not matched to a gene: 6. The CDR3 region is CASSRTGVGTGELFF. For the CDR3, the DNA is TGTGCCAGCAGCCGGACAGGGGTCGGTACCGGGGAGCTGTTTTTT.

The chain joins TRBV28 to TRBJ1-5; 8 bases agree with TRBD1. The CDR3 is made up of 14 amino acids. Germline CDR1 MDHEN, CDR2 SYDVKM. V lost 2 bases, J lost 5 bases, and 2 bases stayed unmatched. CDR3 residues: CASSLRQGYQPQHF. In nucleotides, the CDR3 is TGTGCCAGCAGTTTACGACAGGGGTATCAGCCCCAGCATTTT.

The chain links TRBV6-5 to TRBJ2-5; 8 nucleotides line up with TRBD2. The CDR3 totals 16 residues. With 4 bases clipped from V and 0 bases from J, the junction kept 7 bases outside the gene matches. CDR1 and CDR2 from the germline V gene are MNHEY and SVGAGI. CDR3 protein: CASSSRVAGNQETQYF. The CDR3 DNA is TGTGCCAGCAGTTCCAGGGTAGCGGGAAACCAAGAGACCCAGTACTTC.

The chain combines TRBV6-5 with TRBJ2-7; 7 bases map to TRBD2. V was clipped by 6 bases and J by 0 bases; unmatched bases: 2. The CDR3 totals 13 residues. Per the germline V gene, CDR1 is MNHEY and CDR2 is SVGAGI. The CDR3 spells CASRASGSYEQYF. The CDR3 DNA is TGTGCCAGCAGAGCTAGCGGCTCCTACGAGCAGTACTTC.

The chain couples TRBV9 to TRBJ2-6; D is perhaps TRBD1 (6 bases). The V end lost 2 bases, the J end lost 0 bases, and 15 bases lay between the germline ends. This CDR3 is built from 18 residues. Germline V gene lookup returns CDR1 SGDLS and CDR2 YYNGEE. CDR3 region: CASSVLTGRHSGANVLTF. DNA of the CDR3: TGTGCCAGCAGCGTTCTTACAGGGCGACACTCTGGGGCCAACGTCCTGACTTTC.

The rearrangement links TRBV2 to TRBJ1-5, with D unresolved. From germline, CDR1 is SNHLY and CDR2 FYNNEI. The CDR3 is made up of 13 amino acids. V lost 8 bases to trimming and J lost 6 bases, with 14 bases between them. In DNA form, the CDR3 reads TGTGCCAGCGGGCCCGGGGTAATTCAGCCCCAGCATTTT. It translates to CASGPGVIQPQHF.

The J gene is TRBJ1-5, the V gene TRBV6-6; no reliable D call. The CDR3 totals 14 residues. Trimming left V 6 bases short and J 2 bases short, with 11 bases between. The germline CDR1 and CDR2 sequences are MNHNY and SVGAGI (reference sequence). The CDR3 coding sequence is TGTGCCAGCAGGAGAGCGGATGGCAATCAGCCCCAGCATTTT. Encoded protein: CASRRADGNQPQHF.

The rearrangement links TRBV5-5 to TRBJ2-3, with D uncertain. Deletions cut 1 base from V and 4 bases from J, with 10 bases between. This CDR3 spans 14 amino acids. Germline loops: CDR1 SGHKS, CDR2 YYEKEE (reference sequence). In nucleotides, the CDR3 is TGTGCCAGCAGCTTGTGGAGTAGGTCAGATACGCAGTATTTT. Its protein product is CASSLWSRSDTQYF.